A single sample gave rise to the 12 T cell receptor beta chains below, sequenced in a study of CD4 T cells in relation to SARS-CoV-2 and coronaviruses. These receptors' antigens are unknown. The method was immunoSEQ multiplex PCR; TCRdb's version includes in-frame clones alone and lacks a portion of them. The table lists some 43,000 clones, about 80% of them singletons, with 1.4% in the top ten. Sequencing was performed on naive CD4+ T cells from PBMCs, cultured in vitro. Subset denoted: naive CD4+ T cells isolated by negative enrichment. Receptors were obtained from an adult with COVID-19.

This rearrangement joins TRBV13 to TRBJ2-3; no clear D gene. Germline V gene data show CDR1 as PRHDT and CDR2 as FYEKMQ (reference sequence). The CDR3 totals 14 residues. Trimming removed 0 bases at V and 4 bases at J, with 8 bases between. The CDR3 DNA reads TGTGCCAGCAGCTTAGGGCGTAGACCAGATACGCAGTATTTT. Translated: CASSLGRRPDTQYF. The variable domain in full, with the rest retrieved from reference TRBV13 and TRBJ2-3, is AAGVIQSPRHLIKEKRETATLKCYPIPRHDTVYWYQQGPGQDPQFLISFYEKMQSDKGSIPDRFSAQQFSDYHSELNMSSLELGDSALYFCASSLGRRPDTQYFGPGTRLTVL.

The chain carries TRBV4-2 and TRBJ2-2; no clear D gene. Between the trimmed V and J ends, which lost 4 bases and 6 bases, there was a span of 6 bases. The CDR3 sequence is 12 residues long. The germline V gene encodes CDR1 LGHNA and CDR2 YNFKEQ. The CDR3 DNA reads TGTGCCAGCAGCCTAAAAGCCGGGGAGCTGTTTTTT. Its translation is CASSLKAGELFF.

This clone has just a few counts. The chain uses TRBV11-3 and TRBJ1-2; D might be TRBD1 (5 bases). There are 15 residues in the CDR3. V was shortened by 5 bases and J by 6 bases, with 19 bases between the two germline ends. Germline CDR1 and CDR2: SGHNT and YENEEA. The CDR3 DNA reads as TGTGCCAGCAGCCCCCTGATGGGCAGGGCGGATGGCTACACCTTC. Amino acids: CASSPLMGRADGYTF. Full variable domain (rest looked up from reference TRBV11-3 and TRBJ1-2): EAGVVQSPRYKIIEKKQPVAFWCNPISGHNTLYWYLQNLGQGPELLIRYENEEAVDDSQLPKDRFSAERLKGVDSTLKIQPAELGDSAVYLCASSPLMGRADGYTFGSGTRLTVV.

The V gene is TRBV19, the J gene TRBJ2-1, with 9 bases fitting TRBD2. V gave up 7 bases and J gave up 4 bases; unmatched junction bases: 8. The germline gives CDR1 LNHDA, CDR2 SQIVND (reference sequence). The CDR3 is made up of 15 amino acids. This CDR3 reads CASTLAGVSYNEQFF. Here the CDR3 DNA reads TGTGCCAGTACCTTAGCGGGAGTCAGTTACAATGAGCAGTTCTTC.

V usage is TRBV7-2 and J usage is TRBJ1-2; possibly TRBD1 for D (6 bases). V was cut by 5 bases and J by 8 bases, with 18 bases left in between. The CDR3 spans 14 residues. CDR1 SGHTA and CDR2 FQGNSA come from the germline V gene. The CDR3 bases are TGTGCCAGCAGCCCCAAGGGACAAATGCGCGGCTACACCTTC. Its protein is CASSPKGQMRGYTF.

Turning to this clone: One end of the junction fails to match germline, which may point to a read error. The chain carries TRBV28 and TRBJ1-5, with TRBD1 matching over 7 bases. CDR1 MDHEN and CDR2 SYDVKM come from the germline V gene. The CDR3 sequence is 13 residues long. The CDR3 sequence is CACRGGSNQPQHF. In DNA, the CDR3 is TGTGCCTGCAGGGGGGGGAGCAATCAGCCCCAGCATTTT.

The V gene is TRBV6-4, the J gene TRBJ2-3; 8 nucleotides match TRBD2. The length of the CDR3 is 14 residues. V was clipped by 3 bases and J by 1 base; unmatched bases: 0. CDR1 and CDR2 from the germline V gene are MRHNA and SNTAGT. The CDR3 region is CASSEAGGTDTQYF. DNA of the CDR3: TGTGCCAGCAGTGAAGCGGGAGGCACAGATACGCAGTATTTT.

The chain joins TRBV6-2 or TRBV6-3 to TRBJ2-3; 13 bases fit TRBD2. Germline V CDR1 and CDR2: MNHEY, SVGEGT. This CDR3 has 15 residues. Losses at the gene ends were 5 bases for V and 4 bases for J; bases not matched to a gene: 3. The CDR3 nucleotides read TGTGCCAGCAGTCAACTAGCGGGAGGGCCAGATACGCAGTATTTT. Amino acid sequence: CASSQLAGGPDTQYF.

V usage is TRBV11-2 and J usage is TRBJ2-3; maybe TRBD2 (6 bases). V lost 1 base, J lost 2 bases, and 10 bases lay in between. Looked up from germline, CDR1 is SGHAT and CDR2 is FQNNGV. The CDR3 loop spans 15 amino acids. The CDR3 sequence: CASSLVSGSTDTQYF. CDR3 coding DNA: TGTGCCAGCAGCTTAGTGAGCGGGTCCACAGATACGCAGTATTTT.

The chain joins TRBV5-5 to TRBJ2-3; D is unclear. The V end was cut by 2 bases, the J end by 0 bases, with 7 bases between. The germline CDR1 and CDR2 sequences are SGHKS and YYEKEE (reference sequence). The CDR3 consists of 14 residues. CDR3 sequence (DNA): TGTGCCAGCAGCTTAATTGTTAGCACAGATACGCAGTATTTT. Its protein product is CASSLIVSTDTQYF.

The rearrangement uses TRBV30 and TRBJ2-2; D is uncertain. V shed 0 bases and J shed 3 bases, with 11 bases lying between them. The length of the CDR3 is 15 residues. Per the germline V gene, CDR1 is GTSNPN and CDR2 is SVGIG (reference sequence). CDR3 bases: TGTGCCTGGAGTGTAAAAGGGTTTTACACCGGGGAGCTGTTTTTT. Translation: CAWSVKGFYTGELFF.

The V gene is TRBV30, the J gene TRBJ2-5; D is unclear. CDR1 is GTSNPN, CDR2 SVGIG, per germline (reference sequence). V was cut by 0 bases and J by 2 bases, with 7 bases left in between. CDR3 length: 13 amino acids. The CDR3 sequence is CAWSVVLQETQYF. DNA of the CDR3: TGTGCCTGGAGTGTCGTATTACAAGAGACCCAGTACTTC.